Listed below are T cell receptor beta chains from one sample, sequenced in a study of T cell responses to AZD1222 COVID-19 vaccine. Assay: immunoSEQ multiplex PCR; the TCRdb copy retains only in-frame clones and omits some. The sample yields around 150,000 clones, less than 95% seen once. Specimen: peripheral blood, collected on day 0 of AZD1222 vaccination. Every receptor here comes from an adult in good health. Both conserved end residues are part of each CDR3. Each record gives: D gene, CDR3 length, J gene, clone size, V gene, CDR3 DNA, CDR3 protein. A D gene is named only where the DNA matches it firmly. Clone size appears in some rows only: once, few, many, or a class for an expanded clone.

d_gene: NA
len: 11
j_gene: TRBJ2-1
abundance: NA
v_gene: TRBV11-3
CDR3nt: TGTGCCAGCAGCTCAAGACTAGGGCGGTTCTTC
CDR3aa: CASSSRLGRFF

d_gene: TRBD1
len: 16
j_gene: TRBJ2-3
abundance: NA
v_gene: TRBV5-1
CDR3nt: TGCGCCAGCAGCTTGTTATGGGGGACAGCCACAGATACGCAGTATTTT
CDR3aa: CASSLLWGTATDTQYF

d_gene: NA
len: 13
j_gene: TRBJ1-2
abundance: NA
v_gene: TRBV10-1
CDR3nt: TGCGCCAGCAGCGAAACCGGGGGCTATGGCTACACCTTC
CDR3aa: CASSETGGYGYTF

d_gene: TRBD2
len: 17
j_gene: TRBJ2-5
abundance: NA
v_gene: TRBV14
CDR3nt: TGTGCCAGCAGCCAAGGGACTAGCGGAGACCCCATAGAGACCCAGTACTTC
CDR3aa: CASSQGTSGDPIETQYF

d_gene: NA
len: 13
j_gene: TRBJ1-1
abundance: NA
v_gene: TRBV3-1/TRBV3-2
CDR3nt: TGTGCCAGCAGCCTTCTAAAAGGGACTGAAGCTTTCTTT
CDR3aa: CASSLLKGTEAFF

d_gene: TRBD2
len: 16
j_gene: TRBJ2-1
abundance: once
v_gene: TRBV9
CDR3nt: TGTGCCAGCAGCGTAGAGGGGGGGACTAGCGGGAGTTCTCGGTTCTTC
CDR3aa: CASSVEGGTSGSSRFF

d_gene: NA
len: 15
j_gene: TRBJ2-2
abundance: once
v_gene: TRBV7-8
CDR3nt: TGTGCCAGCAGCTTAGTACGGGAGAACACCGGGGAGCTGTTTTTT
CDR3aa: CASSLVRENTGELFF

d_gene: TRBD2
len: 16
j_gene: TRBJ2-3
abundance: NA
v_gene: TRBV7-3
CDR3nt: TGTGCCAGCAGCTCGGATATAGCGGGAGGCACAGATACGCAGTATTTT
CDR3aa: CASSSDIAGGTDTQYF

d_gene: TRBD2
len: 16
j_gene: TRBJ2-6
abundance: NA
v_gene: TRBV4-3
CDR3nt: TGCGCCAGCAGCCAAGATCGGACTAGCGGGGCCAACGTCCTGACTTTC
CDR3aa: CASSQDRTSGANVLTF

d_gene: TRBD1
len: 15
j_gene: TRBJ2-1
abundance: NA
v_gene: TRBV11-2
CDR3nt: TGTGCCAGCAGCCCCAACAGGGGGCTTTACAATGAGCAGTTCTTC
CDR3aa: CASSPNRGLYNEQFF

d_gene: NA
len: 12
j_gene: TRBJ1-1
abundance: NA
v_gene: TRBV6-6
CDR3nt: TGTGCCAGCAGTTTTGGAGGCACTGAAGCTTTCTTT
CDR3aa: CASSFGGTEAFF

d_gene: TRBD1
len: 17
j_gene: TRBJ1-2
abundance: NA
v_gene: TRBV5-5
CDR3nt: TGTGCCAGCAGCCCAAACCTCGGACAGGGGGGTTTTGATGGCTACACCTTC
CDR3aa: CASSPNLGQGGFDGYTF

d_gene: TRBD1
len: 16
j_gene: TRBJ1-2
abundance: few
v_gene: TRBV13
CDR3nt: TGTGCCAGCAGATACCTCGGGACAGAGACTAACTATGGCTACACCTTC
CDR3aa: CASRYLGTETNYGYTF

d_gene: NA
len: 13
j_gene: TRBJ2-3
abundance: NA
v_gene: TRBV6-2/TRBV6-3
CDR3nt: TGTGCCAGCAGTTATCGGCCTTTTGATACGCAGTATTTT
CDR3aa: CASSYRPFDTQYF

d_gene: NA
len: 13
j_gene: TRBJ1-1
abundance: NA
v_gene: TRBV5-1
CDR3nt: TGCGCCAGCAGCTTTAGATCGGGCACTGAAGCTTTCTTT
CDR3aa: CASSFRSGTEAFF

d_gene: NA
len: 16
j_gene: TRBJ2-4
abundance: NA
v_gene: TRBV7-3
CDR3nt: TGTGCCAGCAGCTTAAGGCCCGCTTGTTTCTGGGACATTCAGTACTTC
CDR3aa: CASSLRPACFWDIQYF

d_gene: NA
len: 14
j_gene: TRBJ1-1
abundance: NA
v_gene: TRBV7-2
CDR3nt: TGTGCCAGCAGCTTAGTTCGGATGAACACTGAAGCTTTCTTT
CDR3aa: CASSLVRMNTEAFF

d_gene: NA
len: 14
j_gene: TRBJ1-2
abundance: NA
v_gene: TRBV5-6
CDR3nt: TGTGCCAGCAGCATCGGGGGGTTTGGGTATGGCTACACCTTC
CDR3aa: CASSIGGFGYGYTF

d_gene: NA
len: 14
j_gene: TRBJ1-3
abundance: NA
v_gene: TRBV4-1
CDR3nt: TGCGCCAGCAGCCAAGCTAGGAGTGGAAACACCATATATTTT
CDR3aa: CASSQARSGNTIYF